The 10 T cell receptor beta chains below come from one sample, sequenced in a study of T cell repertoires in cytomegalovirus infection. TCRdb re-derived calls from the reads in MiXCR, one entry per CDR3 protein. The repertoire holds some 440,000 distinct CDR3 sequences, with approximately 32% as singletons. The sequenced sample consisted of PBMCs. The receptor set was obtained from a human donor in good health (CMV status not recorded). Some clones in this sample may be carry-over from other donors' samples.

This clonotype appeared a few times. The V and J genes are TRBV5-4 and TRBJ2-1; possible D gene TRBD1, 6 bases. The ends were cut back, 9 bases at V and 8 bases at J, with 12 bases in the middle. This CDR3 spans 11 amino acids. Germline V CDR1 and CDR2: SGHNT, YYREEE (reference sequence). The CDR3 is CAILQGDEQFF. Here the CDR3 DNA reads TGTGCCATTTTACAGGGCGATGAGCAGTTCTTC.

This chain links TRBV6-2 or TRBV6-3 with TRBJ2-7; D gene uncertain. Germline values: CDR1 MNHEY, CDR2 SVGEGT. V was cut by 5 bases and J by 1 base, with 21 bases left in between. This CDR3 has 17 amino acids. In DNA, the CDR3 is TGTGCCAGCAGTGGGCCGAGCAAGGGTGGCGCTTCCTACGAGCAGTACTTC. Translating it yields CASSGPSKGGASYEQYF.

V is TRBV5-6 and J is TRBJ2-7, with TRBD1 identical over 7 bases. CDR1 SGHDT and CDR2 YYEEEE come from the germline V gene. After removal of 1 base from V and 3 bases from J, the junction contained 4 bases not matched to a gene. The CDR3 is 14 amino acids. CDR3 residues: CASSLSRQGYEQYF. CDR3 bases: TGTGCCAGCAGCTTGTCCCGACAGGGCTACGAGCAGTACTTC.

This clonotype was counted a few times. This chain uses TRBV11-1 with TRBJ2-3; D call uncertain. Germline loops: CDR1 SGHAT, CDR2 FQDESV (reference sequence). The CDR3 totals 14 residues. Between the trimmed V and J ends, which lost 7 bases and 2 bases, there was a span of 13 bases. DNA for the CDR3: TGTGCCAGCAACCAGGATTGGACCACAGATACGCAGTATTTT. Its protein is CASNQDWTTDTQYF.

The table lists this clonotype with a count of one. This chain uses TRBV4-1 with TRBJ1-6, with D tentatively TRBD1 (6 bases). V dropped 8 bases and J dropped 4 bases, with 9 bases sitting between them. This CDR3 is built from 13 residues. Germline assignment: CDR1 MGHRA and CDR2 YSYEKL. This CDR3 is CASGGQYNSPLHF. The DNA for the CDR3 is TGCGCCAGCGGCGGACAGTATAATTCACCCCTCCACTTT.

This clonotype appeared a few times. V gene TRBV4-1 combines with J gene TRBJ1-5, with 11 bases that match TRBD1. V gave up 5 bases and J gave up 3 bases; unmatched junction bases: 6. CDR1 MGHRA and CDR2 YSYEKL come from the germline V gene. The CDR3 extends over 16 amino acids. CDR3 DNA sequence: TGCGCCAGCAGCTCTCGGACAGGGGGCTTCAATCAGCCCCAGCATTTT. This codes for CASSSRTGGFNQPQHF.

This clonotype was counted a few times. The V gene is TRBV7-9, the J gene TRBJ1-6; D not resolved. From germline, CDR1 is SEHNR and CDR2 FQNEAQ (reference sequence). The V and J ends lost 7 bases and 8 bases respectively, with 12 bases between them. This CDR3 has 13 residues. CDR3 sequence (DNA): TGTGCCAGCACCCCGGTTCGGGATTCACCCCTCCACTTT. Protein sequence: CASTPVRDSPLHF.

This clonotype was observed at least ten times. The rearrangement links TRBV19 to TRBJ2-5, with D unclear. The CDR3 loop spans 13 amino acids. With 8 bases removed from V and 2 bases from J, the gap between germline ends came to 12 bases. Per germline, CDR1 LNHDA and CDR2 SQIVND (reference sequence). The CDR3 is CASRKTHQETQYF. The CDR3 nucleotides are TGTGCCAGTCGCAAAACACATCAAGAGACCCAGTACTTC. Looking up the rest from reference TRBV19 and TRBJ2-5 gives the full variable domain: DGGITQSPKYLFRKEGQNVTLSCEQNLNHDAMYWYRQDPGQGLRLIYYSQIVNDFQKGDIAEGYSVSREKKESFPLTVTSAQKNPTAFYLCASRKTHQETQYFGPGTRLLVL.

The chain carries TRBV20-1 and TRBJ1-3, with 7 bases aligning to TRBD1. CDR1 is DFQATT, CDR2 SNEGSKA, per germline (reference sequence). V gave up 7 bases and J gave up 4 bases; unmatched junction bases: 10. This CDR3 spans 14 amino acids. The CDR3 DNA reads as TGCAGTGGCACGACAGGGAACTCCGGAAACACCATATATTTT. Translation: CSGTTGNSGNTIYF.

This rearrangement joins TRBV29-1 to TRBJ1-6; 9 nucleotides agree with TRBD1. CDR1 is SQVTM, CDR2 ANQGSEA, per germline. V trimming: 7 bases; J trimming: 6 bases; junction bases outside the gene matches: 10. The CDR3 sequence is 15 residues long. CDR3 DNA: TGCAGCGCACGACAGGGGGAGGCATTTAATTCACCCCTCCACTTT. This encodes CSARQGEAFNSPLHF.